The sequence of this T cell receptor beta chain was determined in a study of blood T cell repertoires in COVID-19. Study-wide context: COVID-19 samples collected from the United States, Italy and Spain covered acute and convalescent phases.

This clone was counted once. CDR3 size: 12 residues. Trimming at V came to 5 bases and at J to 13 bases, leaving 5 bases not matched to a gene. Germline values: CDR1 LNHDA, CDR2 SQIVND (reference sequence). In the authors' methods: Cell counts per sample came from amplifying reference gene primers. Measured with immunoSEQ multiplex PCR; TCRdb has only the in-frame clones, and not every one. That table gives V, J and clone size, and the DNA gave D and trimming. There are more than 200,000 clones in the sample; roughly four fifths occur only once, and around 4.4% lies in the top ten. The origin of this receptor is a man aged 45 to 65 with active or convalescent COVID-19. The sequenced material came from peripheral blood. The chain couples TRBV19 to TRBJ2-1, with 10 nucleotides matching TRBD1. This CDR3 reads CASSARTGGQFF. CDR3 coding DNA: TGTGCCAGTAGTGCCCGGACAGGGGGACAGTTCTTC.